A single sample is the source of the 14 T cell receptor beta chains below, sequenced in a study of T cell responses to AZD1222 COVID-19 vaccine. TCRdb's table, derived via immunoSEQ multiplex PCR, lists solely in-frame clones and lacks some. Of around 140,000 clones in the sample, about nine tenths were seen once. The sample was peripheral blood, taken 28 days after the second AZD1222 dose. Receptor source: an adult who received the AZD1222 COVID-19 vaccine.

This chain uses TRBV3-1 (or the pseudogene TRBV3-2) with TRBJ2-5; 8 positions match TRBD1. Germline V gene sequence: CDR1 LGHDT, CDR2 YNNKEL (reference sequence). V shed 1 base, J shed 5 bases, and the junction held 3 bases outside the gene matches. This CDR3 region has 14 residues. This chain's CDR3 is CASSQGRGRETQYF. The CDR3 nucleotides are TGTGCCAGCAGCCAAGGCAGGGGGCGGGAGACCCAGTACTTC.

CDR3 protein: CATHPQGDGKNIQYF. The CDR3 bases are TGTGCCACCCACCCTCAAGGAGACGGAAAAAACATTCAGTACTTC. This chain connects TRBV19 to TRBJ2-4; D gene uncertain. V lost 10 bases and J 4 bases, leaving 20 bases between the germline ends. The CDR3 is 15 amino acids. Germline V lookup: CDR1 LNHDA, CDR2 SQIVND (reference sequence).

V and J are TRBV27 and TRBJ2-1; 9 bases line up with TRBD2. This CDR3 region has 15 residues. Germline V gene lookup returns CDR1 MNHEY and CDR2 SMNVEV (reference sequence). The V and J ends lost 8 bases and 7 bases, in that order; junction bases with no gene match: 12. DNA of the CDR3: TGTGCCAGCCGGGTGGGAGCGGGGGGCCATAATGAGCAGTTCTTC. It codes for CASRVGAGGHNEQFF.

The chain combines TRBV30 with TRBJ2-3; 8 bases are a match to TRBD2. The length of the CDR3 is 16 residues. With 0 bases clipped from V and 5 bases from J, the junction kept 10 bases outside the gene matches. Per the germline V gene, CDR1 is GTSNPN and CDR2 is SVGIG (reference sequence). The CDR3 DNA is TGTGCCTGGAGTGTACGAGGAGCGGGAGCGGGAGATACGCAGTATTTT. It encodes CAWSVRGAGAGDTQYF.

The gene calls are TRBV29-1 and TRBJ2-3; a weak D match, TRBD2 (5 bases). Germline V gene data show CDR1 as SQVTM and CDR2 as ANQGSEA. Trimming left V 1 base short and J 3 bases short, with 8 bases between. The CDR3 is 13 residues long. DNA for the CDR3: TGCAGCGTTGAAGTCGGGGTTACAGATACGCAGTATTTT. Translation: CSVEVGVTDTQYF.

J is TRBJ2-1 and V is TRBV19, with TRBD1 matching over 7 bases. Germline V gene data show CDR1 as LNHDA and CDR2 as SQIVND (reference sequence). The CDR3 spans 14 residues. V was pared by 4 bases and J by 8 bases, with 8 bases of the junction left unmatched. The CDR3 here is CASSSRQGVDEQFF. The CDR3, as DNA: TGTGCCAGTAGTAGCCGGCAGGGGGTGGATGAGCAGTTCTTC.

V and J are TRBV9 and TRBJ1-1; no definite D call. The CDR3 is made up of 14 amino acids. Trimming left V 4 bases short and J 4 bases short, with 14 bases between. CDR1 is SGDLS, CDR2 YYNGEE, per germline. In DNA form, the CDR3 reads TGTGCCAGCAGCCGGAGGCAGGCCATCACTGAAGCTTTCTTT. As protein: CASSRRQAITEAFF.

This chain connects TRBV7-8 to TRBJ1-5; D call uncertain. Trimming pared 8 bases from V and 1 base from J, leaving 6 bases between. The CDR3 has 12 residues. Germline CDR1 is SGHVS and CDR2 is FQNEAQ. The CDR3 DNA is TGTGCCAGCTCAGCGAGCAATCAGCCCCAGCATTTT. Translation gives CASSASNQPQHF.

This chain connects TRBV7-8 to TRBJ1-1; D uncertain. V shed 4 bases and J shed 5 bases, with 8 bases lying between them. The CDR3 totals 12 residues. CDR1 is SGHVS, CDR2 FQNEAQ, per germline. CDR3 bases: TGTGCCAGCAGCTCCATGGTAACTGAAGCTTTCTTT. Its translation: CASSSMVTEAFF.

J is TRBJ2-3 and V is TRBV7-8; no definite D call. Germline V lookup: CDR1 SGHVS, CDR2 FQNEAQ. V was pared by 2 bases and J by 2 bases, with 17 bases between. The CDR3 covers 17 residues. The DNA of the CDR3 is TGTGCCAGCAGCTTAACCGTTCCAAGGATAATCACAGATACGCAGTATTTT. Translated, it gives CASSLTVPRIITDTQYF.

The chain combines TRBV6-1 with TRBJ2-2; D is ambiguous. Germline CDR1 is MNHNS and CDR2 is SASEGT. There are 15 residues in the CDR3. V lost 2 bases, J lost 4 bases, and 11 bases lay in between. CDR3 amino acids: CASSELGLSTGELFF. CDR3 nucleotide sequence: TGTGCCAGCAGTGAATTAGGCCTATCCACCGGGGAGCTGTTTTTT.

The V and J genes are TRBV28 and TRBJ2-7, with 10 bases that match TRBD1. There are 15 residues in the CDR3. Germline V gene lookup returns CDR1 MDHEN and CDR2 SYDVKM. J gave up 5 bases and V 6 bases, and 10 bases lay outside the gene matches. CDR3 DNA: TGTGCCAGCAGCATATCCGGGACAGGGGCCAACGAGCAGTACTTC. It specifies CASSISGTGANEQYF.

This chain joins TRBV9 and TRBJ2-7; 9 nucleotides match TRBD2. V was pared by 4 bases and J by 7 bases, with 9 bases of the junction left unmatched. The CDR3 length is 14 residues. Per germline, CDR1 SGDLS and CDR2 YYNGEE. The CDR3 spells CASSISGGSREQYF. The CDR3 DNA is TGTGCCAGCAGCATTAGCGGGGGTTCAAGGGAGCAGTACTTC.

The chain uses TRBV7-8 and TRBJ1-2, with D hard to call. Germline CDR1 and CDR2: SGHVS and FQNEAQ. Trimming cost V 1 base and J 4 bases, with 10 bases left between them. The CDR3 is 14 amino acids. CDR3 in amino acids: CASSLEAAGYGYTF. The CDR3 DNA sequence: TGTGCCAGCAGCTTAGAGGCGGCGGGCTATGGCTACACCTTC.